A single sample is the source of the 27 T cell receptor beta chains below, sequenced in a study of cytomegalovirus exposure and HLA in healthy donors. Primers included in the PCR were 60 Vbeta and 13 Jbeta primers. The table came from immunoSEQ multiplex PCR; TCRdb's copy has only in-frame clones and leaves some out. The sample holds approximately 200,000 clones; around 80% are singletons and the top ten take 3.5% to 5%. The sequencing input was PBMCs. The receptors stem from a woman aged 25 to 39 in good health and CMV-seropositive.

The chain links TRBV7-8 to TRBJ1-1; the match to TRBD1 covers 8 bases. This CDR3 contains 17 residues. Trimming took 1 base from V and 1 from J; bases not matched to a gene: 8. CDR1 SGHVS and CDR2 FQNEAQ come from the germline V gene. CDR3 bases: TGTGCCAGCAGCTTAGTGGCCAGGGGGCGGGGGAACACTGAAGCTTTCTTT. The encoded protein is CASSLVARGRGNTEAFF. The entire variable domain, with the rest obtained from reference TRBV7-8 and TRBJ1-1, is as follows: GAGVSQSPRYKVAKRGQDVALRCDPISGHVSLFWYQQALGQGPEFLTYFQNEAQLDKSGLPSDRFFAERPEGSVSTLKIQRTQQEDSAVYLCASSLVARGRGNTEAFFGQGTRLTVV.

By its share, this clone is medium-sized (0.01 to 0.1%). This chain links TRBV6-4 with TRBJ2-3, with D possibly being TRBD2 (6 bases). V lost 0 bases to trimming and J lost 3 bases, with 10 bases between them. Germline V gene lookup returns CDR1 MRHNA and CDR2 SNTAGT. The CDR3 runs to 15 residues. The CDR3, as DNA: TGTGCCAGCAGTGACTCGGGCGGGGCGACAGATACGCAGTATTTT. This translates into CASSDSGGATDTQYF.

The CDR3 here is CASSSTVSYEQYF. The CDR3 nucleotides read TGTGCCAGCAGCTCGACAGTTTCCTACGAGCAGTACTTC. The chain has TRBV5-6 and TRBJ2-7; D may be TRBD1 (5 bases). Germline V gene sequence: CDR1 SGHDT, CDR2 YYEEEE. This CDR3 is 13 amino acids long. V lost 3 bases, J lost 1 base, and 8 bases lay in between. The entire variable domain, with the rest obtained from reference TRBV5-6 and TRBJ2-7, is as follows: DAGVTQSPTHLIKTRGQQVTLRCSPKSGHDTVSWYQQALGQGPQFIFQYYEEEERQRGNFPDRFSGHQFPNYSSELNVNALLLGDSALYLCASSSTVSYEQYFGPGTRLTVT.

The CDR3 sequence is CASSAEVGYEQYF. The CDR3 DNA is TGTGCCAGCAGTGCAGAGGTAGGCTACGAGCAGTACTTC. The genes are TRBV2 and TRBJ2-7; no definite D call. V was shortened by 4 bases and J by 3 bases, with 10 bases between the two germline ends. Per the germline V gene, CDR1 is SNHLY and CDR2 is FYNNEI. CDR3 length: 13 amino acids.

The CDR3 is CASSPPGYQPQHF. DNA of the CDR3: TGTGCCAGCAGCCCACCCGGGTATCAGCCCCAGCATTTT. The chain couples TRBV7-2 to TRBJ1-5; no firm D call. Germline loops: CDR1 SGHTA, CDR2 FQGNSA. The V and J ends lost 5 bases and 5 bases respectively, with 10 bases between them. The CDR3 length is 13 residues.

This clone appeared a single time. V usage is TRBV2 and J usage is TRBJ2-7; 11 bases map to TRBD1. Looked up from germline, CDR1 is SNHLY and CDR2 is FYNNEI. The V and J ends lost 7 bases and 6 bases, in that order; junction bases with no gene match: 14. The CDR3 is made up of 16 amino acids. CDR3 nucleotide sequence: TGTGCCAGCAACGCGATGCCGGGACAGGGGGTAATCGAGCAGTACTTC. Translating gives CASNAMPGQGVIEQYF.

The chain carries TRBV18 and TRBJ1-1; 7 bases agree with TRBD1. V shed 4 bases, J shed 10 bases, and the junction held 12 bases outside the gene matches. The CDR3 has 14 amino acids. Per the germline V gene, CDR1 is KGHSH and CDR2 is LQKENI. CDR3 loop: CASSRQGSEVAAFF. CDR3 nucleotides: TGTGCCAGCTCACGACAGGGAAGCGAAGTAGCAGCTTTCTTT.

The chain has TRBV6-6 and TRBJ2-1; D gene uncertain. Looked up from germline, CDR1 is MNHNY and CDR2 is SVGAGI (reference sequence). Trimming removed 10 bases from V and 2 bases from J, with 12 bases in between. The CDR3 has 13 residues. In DNA form, the CDR3 reads TGTGCCACCCGTCCCCCTACCTACAATGAGCAGTTCTTC. It codes for CATRPPTYNEQFF.

The V call is TRBV11-3, the J call TRBJ2-1, with 10 bases that match TRBD2. With V trimmed by 7 bases and J by 5 bases, 11 bases remained unmatched. The CDR3 is 16 amino acids. The germline gives CDR1 SGHNT, CDR2 YENEEA. CDR3 nucleotides: TGTGCCAGCACCCTCCAAGGAACTAGCGGGAACAATGAGCAGTTCTTC. This sequence encodes CASTLQGTSGNNEQFF.

The chain couples TRBV6-5 to TRBJ1-5; D not resolved. Germline V gives CDR1 MNHEY, CDR2 SVGAGI. The V and J ends lost 0 bases and 1 base respectively, with 7 bases between them. The CDR3 runs to 15 residues. The CDR3 DNA follows: TGTGCCAGCAGTTACTCAGCAAACAGCAATCAGCCCCAGCATTTT. It translates to CASSYSANSNQPQHF.

The chain carries TRBV5-4 and TRBJ1-3; TRBD1 matches at 9 bases. Trimming removed 2 bases from V and 0 bases from J; junction bases left unmatched: 6. Germline CDR1 and CDR2: SGHNT and YYREEE (reference sequence). CDR3 length equals 17 residues. The CDR3 loop reads CASSLTGGLLSGNTIYF. In nucleotides, the CDR3 is TGTGCCAGCAGCTTAACAGGGGGCCTACTCTCTGGAAACACCATATATTTT.

The V gene is TRBV5-1, the J gene TRBJ2-5; 9 bases align to TRBD2. This CDR3 has 15 amino acids. The ends lost 0 bases at V and 3 bases at J; junction bases unmatched: 3. Germline CDR1 and CDR2: SGHRS and YFSETQ. CDR3 protein: CASSLAASGKETQYF. Here the CDR3 DNA reads TGCGCCAGCAGCTTGGCTGCTAGCGGGAAAGAGACCCAGTACTTC.

On this clone: Other nucleotide sequences in the sample specify the same CDR3. V usage is TRBV5-1 and J usage is TRBJ2-5, with 9 positions matching TRBD1. Germline CDR1 SGHRS, CDR2 YFSETQ. V gave up 0 bases and J gave up 0 bases; unmatched junction bases: 0. This CDR3 is 15 amino acids long. CDR3: CASSLGDRDQETQYF. The DNA for the CDR3 is TGCGCCAGCAGCTTGGGGGACAGGGACCAAGAGACCCAGTACTTC.

J is TRBJ2-3 and V is TRBV7-9; tentative D call: TRBD2 (5 bases). CDR1 SEHNR and CDR2 FQNEAQ come from the germline V gene (reference sequence). The germline V and J ends were trimmed by 5 bases and 2 bases, with 14 bases remaining between them. CDR3 length: 15 residues. The CDR3 loop is CASSPSLGDTDTQYF. The CDR3 DNA is TGTGCCAGCAGCCCTTCCCTCGGGGACACAGATACGCAGTATTTT.

The chain is built from TRBV9 and TRBJ1-2; 9 nucleotides match TRBD1. V was clipped by 3 bases and J by 2 bases; unmatched bases: 5. Per germline, CDR1 SGDLS and CDR2 YYNGEE. The CDR3 has 15 residues. CDR3 bases: TGTGCCAGCAGCGGAAAACAGGGGGCAAACTATGGCTACACCTTC. Its translation: CASSGKQGANYGYTF.

This CDR3 reads CASRYNQPQHF. CDR3 nucleotides: TGTGCCAGTCGGTACAATCAGCCCCAGCATTTT. The V and J genes are TRBV5-8 and TRBJ1-5; no definite D call. Trimming removed 8 bases from V and 3 bases from J, with 6 bases in between. The CDR3 covers 11 residues. Germline loops: CDR1 SGHTS, CDR2 YDEGEE.

The genes are TRBV6-6 and TRBJ2-5; D unclear. Trimming left V 7 bases short and J 5 bases short, with 14 bases between. CDR1 is MNHNY, CDR2 SVGAGI, per germline (reference sequence). The CDR3 consists of 13 residues. CDR3 nucleotides: TGTGCCAGCACCACGGAGCCAGAGGAGACCCAGTACTTC. Its protein is CASTTEPEETQYF.

This chain joins TRBV4-1 and TRBJ1-1, with unresolved D. This CDR3 is built from 15 residues. CDR1 and CDR2 from the germline V gene are MGHRA and YSYEKL. The ends were cut back, 2 bases at V and 6 bases at J, with 16 bases in the middle. In DNA form, the CDR3 reads TGCGCCAGCAGCCAACCCCCGGGGAGGTCCCCTGAAGCTTTCTTT. As protein: CASSQPPGRSPEAFF.

V and J are TRBV19 and TRBJ2-1; D gene uncertain. Germline V gene lookup returns CDR1 LNHDA and CDR2 SQIVND (reference sequence). V dropped 5 bases and J dropped 5 bases, with 4 bases sitting between them. The CDR3 is 11 residues long. Written as DNA, the CDR3 is TGTGCCAGTAGTCTCGACAATGAGCAGTTCTTC. Translated, it gives CASSLDNEQFF.

A word on this clone: This CDR3 is also generated by other DNA sequences in the sample. The V gene is TRBV30, the J gene TRBJ2-7, with unresolved D. Germline V gene sequence: CDR1 GTSNPN, CDR2 SVGIG (reference sequence). The CDR3 covers 12 residues. The ends were cut back, 0 bases at V and 4 bases at J, with 7 bases in the middle. The CDR3 coding sequence is TGTGCCTGGAGTGTAAGCCCATACGAGCAGTACTTC. It codes for CAWSVSPYEQYF. The variable domain in full, with the rest retrieved from reference TRBV30 and TRBJ2-7, is SQTIHQWPATLVQPVGSPLSLECTVEGTSNPNLYWYRQAAGRGLQLLFYSVGIGQISSEVPQNLSASRPQDRQFILSSKKLLLSDSGFYLCAWSVSPYEQYFGPGTRLTVT.

This clone was counted once. This sequence joins TRBV15 and TRBJ1-1; D possibly corresponds to TRBD1 (6 bases). CDR1 and CDR2 (germline): LNHNV, YYDKDF (reference sequence). The CDR3 is 17 residues long. V lost 3 bases and J 4 bases, leaving 21 bases between the germline ends. The CDR3 protein is CATSSDFKVRDTTEAFF. For the CDR3, the DNA is TGTGCCACCAGCAGCGACTTCAAGGTCAGGGACACCACTGAAGCTTTCTTT.

CDR3: CASTTATGFKQWYF. In DNA form, the CDR3 reads TGTGCCAGCACCACCGCGACAGGGTTTAAGCAGTGGTACTTC. This rearrangement joins TRBV7-9 to TRBJ2-7, with 7 bases matching TRBD1. V lost 7 bases to trimming and J lost 12 bases; unmatched junction nucleotides: 18. This CDR3 has 14 amino acids. CDR1 SEHNR and CDR2 FQNEAQ come from the germline V gene (reference sequence).

A single count supports this clone. The rearrangement uses TRBV19 and TRBJ1-5, with D possibly matching TRBD1 (5 bases). Germline CDR1 reads LNHDA; CDR2 reads SQIVND (reference sequence). Trimming took 4 bases from V and 1 from J, leaving 14 bases between them. There are 16 residues in the CDR3. CDR3 DNA sequence: TGTGCCAGTAGTAAAACCAGGGATCCCAGCAATCAGCCCCAGCATTTT. It translates to CASSKTRDPSNQPQHF.

The chain carries TRBV4-1 and TRBJ1-5, with a weak D call TRBD1 (5 bases). V lost 0 bases and J lost 2, with 11 bases in between. This CDR3 is built from 16 residues. Germline CDR1 MGHRA, CDR2 YSYEKL. CDR3 DNA sequence: TGCGCCAGCAGCCAAGAAGCGGGGCTTGGCAATCAGCCCCAGCATTTT. Translated, it gives CASSQEAGLGNQPQHF.

The rearrangement joins TRBV7-2 to TRBJ2-3; no clear D gene. Germline lookup yields CDR1 SGHTA and CDR2 FQGNSA. Trimming left V 1 base short and J 2 bases short, with 4 bases between. The CDR3 has 13 residues. The CDR3, as DNA: TGTGCCAGCAGCTTAGTCTACACAGATACGCAGTATTTT. It codes for CASSLVYTDTQYF.

The rearrangement uses TRBV6-5 and TRBJ1-1; 10 nucleotides agree with TRBD1. This CDR3 contains 15 residues. Germline trimming cut 6 bases from V and 7 bases from J; bases unmatched to any gene: 11. CDR1 and CDR2 (germline): MNHEY, SVGAGI. Here the CDR3 reads CASSVGQGGVGEAFF. The CDR3 nucleotides read TGTGCCAGCAGCGTCGGACAGGGGGGCGTCGGTGAAGCTTTCTTT.

The chain carries TRBV6-1 and TRBJ1-2, with D unresolved. V gave up 6 bases and J gave up 0 bases, with 5 bases separating them. In germline, CDR1 is MNHNS, CDR2 SASEGT. The CDR3 covers 12 residues. The CDR3 region has the DNA TGTGCCAGCAGGCTAACTAACTATGGCTACACCTTC. Encoded protein: CASRLTNYGYTF.